This T cell receptor beta chain was documented in a study of T cell responses to AZD1222 COVID-19 vaccine. Points from the study as a whole: Scientists sampled the repertoires only once the peak T cell response had passed. Following two doses of AZD1222, Spike-specific TCR breadth and depth rose. Of the AZD1222 recipients, only 5 or 6 were seropositive at baseline.

Method: immunoSEQ multiplex PCR; TCRdb's copy keeps in-frame clones and lacks some. The data show approximately 140,000 clones, about 89% seen once. Details on this clone: The antigen is undetermined.

Germline CDR1 and CDR2: WNHNN and SYGVQD (reference sequence). This CDR3 spans 14 amino acids. Trimming cost V 4 bases and J 4 bases, with 13 bases left between them. This rearrangement joins TRBV10-1 to TRBJ1-1, with TRBD1 as a possible D gene (5 bases). This specimen consisted of peripheral blood, obtained on day 0 of MenACWY control vaccination. This sequence originates from an adult in good health. The CDR3 loop reads CASSGQPAGTEAFF. In DNA, the CDR3 is TGCGCCAGCAGTGGACAGCCGGCGGGCACTGAAGCTTTCTTT.